This TCR beta chain was found in a study of CD8 T cells in ankylosing spondylitis (dated by TCRdb to 2015 to 2018). Regarding the study in general: The study set out to find disease-linked TCR variants by profiling T cell receptor beta repertoires in ankylosing spondylitis patients and healthy donors. The full study cohort comprised 25 ankylosing spondylitis patients and 110 or so healthy donors. Peripheral blood was sampled, and synovial fluid was additionally collected from ankylosing spondylitis patients. Results the study describes overall, beyond this receptor: Significant enrichment of the disease-linked clones was reported in matched synovial fluid samples from ankylosing spondylitis patients. A CD8+ phenotype was shown by the disease-linked clones, which were found at relatively low frequencies in peripheral blood. A TCR beta motif of several highly homologous amino acid variants appeared characteristic of blood from ankylosing spondylitis patients. Some motif variants had previously been reported in the synovial fluid and blood of reactive arthritis patients, which suggests shared mechanisms of disease initiation.

This clonotype was seen a handful of times. Its antigen is unknown. No base quality information exists; no much larger clone differs at one position. CDR1 is given as LNHNV and CDR2 as YYDKDF, both from the germline V gene (reference sequence). V is reduced by 3 bases and J by 4 bases, leaving a spacing of 14 bases between them. The CDR3 covers 15 residues, taking in both the cysteine and the phenylalanine. The sequence is cut down to CDR3 DNA, 45 bases in frame from base 1. The reads were generated on an Illumina HiSeq 2500. Quantitative 5'-RACE with molecular barcodes was used to prepare TCR beta libraries. From the authors' description of their analysis: To identify disease-linked TCR variants, a new computational method was used, one built on a probabilistic model of VDJ rearrangement. TCRdb passed the public sequencing reads through fastp at Q25 and MiXCR, retaining productive beta sequences. Entries that share a CDR3 protein sequence are merged under the most common genes and DNA. The V and J calls and clone size come from TCRdb's table, not from the authors' own analysis. The sample table lists about 340,000 distinct CDR3 sequences, roughly 8% of them with a count of one. Roughly 15% of the sample is taken by the ten largest.

This receptor was taken from a male donor with ankylosing spondylitis. The V gene is TRBV15 and the J gene is TRBJ2-3; matching of 6 bases hints at TRBD1 as the D gene. What was sequenced was blood, either unsorted or a sorted T cell fraction (not recorded which). Here is the DNA: TGTGCCACCAGCAGTACCAGGGGCGCCGCAGATACGCAGTATTTT. This is translated as CATSSTRGAADTQYF.